This T cell receptor beta chain was sequenced during a study of blood T cells in healthy people across ages (dated by TCRdb to the mid-2010s). Regarding the research as a whole: Template switching captured roughly one uniquely barcoded TCR beta cDNA molecule per two T cells in model experiments. Using deep sequencing normalized with unique cDNA molecular identifiers, the study measured how TCR beta repertoire diversity changes with age. The donors were split into four age groups: young (average around 15 years), middle-aged (roughly 39), aged (approximately 60) and long-lived (under 90). To avoid experimental bias, donors of different ages were randomly spread across the sequencing lanes. The study analyzed two additional independent replicas of 1 million unique cDNA reads from the same blood draw for two donors, one aged 18 to 30 and one aged 80 or older.

Receptors were amplified or captured by 5' RACE. The sequencing machine was an Illumina HiSeq 2500. A second PCR of roughly 7 to 11 cycles was performed with a sample-barcoded 5' primer and a J-beta primer mix. A template-switch 5' adaptor carrying 12 random nucleotides introduced a unique molecular identifier onto each TCR beta cDNA molecule. At least 2.5 million CDR3-containing paired-end reads were obtained from each sample. First-strand cDNA synthesis was performed from all RNA using the Mint cDNA synthesis kit, with priming by a TRBC-specific oligonucleotide. Following uracil-DNA glycosylase treatment, all cDNA underwent a first 18-cycle PCR with the universal primers M1SS and BC2_uni_R. In the authors' own workflow: Each sample was normalized by randomly selecting 1 million high-quality reads, each carrying a distinct molecular identifier. Reads sharing molecular identifiers were discarded rather than binned into consensus sequences. MiTCR, run with a Q25 quality threshold and the strictest error-elimination algorithm, handled CDR3 identification, clonotype clustering and error correction. Lower-bound total TCR beta diversity was estimated with a nonparametric unseen species model using Euler transformation. The raw public data were reprocessed by TCRdb itself: fastp quality trimming at Q25, MiXCR clonotype calling, in-frame beta chains only. Rows with a matching CDR3 protein are joined into one entry that keeps the most common DNA and genes. TCRdb's processing, not the authors' own work, is the source of the V and J calls. In this sample the table shows around 870,000 distinct CDR3 sequences, roughly 26% of which occur a single time. The ten largest clones capture roughly a sixth of the sample.

The research as a whole found: The CMV infection status of donors was not known, potentially confounding age-related changes in expanded clonotypes. Observed TCR beta diversity per million T cells fell roughly linearly with age, and a significant reduction was already apparent by age about 36. The percentage of naive T cells measured by flow cytometry correlated strongly with observed TCR beta diversity. Because profiling used bulk unsorted PBMCs, naive and antigen-experienced compartments could not be compared conclusively. Total diversity estimates from one million sequenced T cells were considered lower bounds and underestimates. The long-lived group showed more naive CD4+ T cells, fewer expanded clones and increased TCR diversity than the aged group, suggesting age selection.

On this clonotype: Its recognized antigen is unknown. Base qualities are not at hand, and no much larger clone is one base apart.

The cysteine opens and the phenylalanine closes a CDR3 of 17 amino acids. Left in the record is the CDR3 DNA by itself, 51 bases read in frame from the first base. Per the germline V gene (reference sequence), SEHNR is the CDR1 and FQNEAQ is the CDR2. V loses 8 bases at its end and J loses 1 base; junction bases beyond the gene matches: 7. The approximately 40 donors, aged about 6 to 95 years, were systemically healthy Caucasian individuals from Russia. Each donor gave approximately 9.4 milliliters of peripheral blood, drawn into EDTA-treated Vacutainer tubes. PBMCs were isolated by Ficoll-Paque density-gradient centrifugation, with at least 7 million obtained per sample. Total RNA was extracted from PBMCs with Trizol reagent, with at least 6 micrograms obtained per sample. For every donor, flow cytometry on a PBMC aliquot measured the percentage of naive CD45RAhigh/CD27high T cells.

The specimen sequenced was blood. The chain is made from TRBV7-9 and TRBJ2-1; 14 central nucleotides agree with TRBD2. The clonotype comes from a woman older than 75 in good health. The CDR3 region has the sequence CASPRLAGGVSYNEQFF. Read as DNA, the sequence is TGTGCCAGCCCCCGACTAGCGGGAGGGGTATCCTACAATGAGCAGTTCTTC.